This T cell receptor (beta chain) was sequenced in a study of CD8 T cells in Susac syndrome. Across the whole study: Patients with Susac syndrome who were sequenced included more than five with active disease and fewer than 10 in remission.

TEMRA cells were FACS-enriched, unlike CD8+ and CD4+ T cells, which were negatively isolated. When the RNA was reverse transcribed, random hexamers were used with an input of about 0.45 to 1 ug. Amplification of TCR beta CDR3 spanned 54 Vbeta and 13 Jbeta via immunoSEQ multiplex PCR. MiXCR, run by TCRdb on the immunoSEQ multiplex PCR reads, gives a single entry per CDR3 protein. The sample holds 200,000 or so distinct CDR3 sequences, 85% to 95% seen once. With respect to this clonotype: The antigen remains unidentified.

The length of the CDR3 is 14 residues. CDR1 is LGHDT and CDR2 is YNNKEL in the germline V gene (reference sequence). The ends lost 2 bases at V and 0 bases at J; junction bases unmatched: 1. General observations from the study: The authors found roughly 16 Susac-specific public clones in total CD8+ repertoires and roughly five in CD8+ TEMRA repertoires.

The chain has TRBV3-1 and TRBJ2-7, with TRBD2 matching 7 bases. This receptor was obtained from a human donor with Susac syndrome. Sequencing input: CD8+ T cells from PBMCs. In nucleotides, the CDR3 is TGTGCCAGCAGCCAAACTAGCGCCTCCTACGAGCAGTACTTC. It translates to CASSQTSASYEQYF.